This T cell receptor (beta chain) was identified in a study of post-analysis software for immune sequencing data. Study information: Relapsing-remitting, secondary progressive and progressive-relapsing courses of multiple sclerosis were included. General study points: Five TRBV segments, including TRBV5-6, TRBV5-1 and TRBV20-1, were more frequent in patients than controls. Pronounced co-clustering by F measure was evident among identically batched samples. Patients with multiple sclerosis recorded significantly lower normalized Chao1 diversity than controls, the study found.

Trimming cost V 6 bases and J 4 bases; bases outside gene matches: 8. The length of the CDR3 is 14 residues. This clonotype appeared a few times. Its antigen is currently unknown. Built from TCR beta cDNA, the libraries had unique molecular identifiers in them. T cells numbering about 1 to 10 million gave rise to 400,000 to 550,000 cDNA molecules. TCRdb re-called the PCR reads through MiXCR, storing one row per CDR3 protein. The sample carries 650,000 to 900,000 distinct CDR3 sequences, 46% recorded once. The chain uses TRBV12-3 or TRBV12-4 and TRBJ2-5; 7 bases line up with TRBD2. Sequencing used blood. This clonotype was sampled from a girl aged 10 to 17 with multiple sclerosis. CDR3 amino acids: CASRTEGGGETQYF. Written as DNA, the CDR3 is TGTGCCAGCAGAACCGAGGGCGGGGGAGAGACCCAGTACTTC.